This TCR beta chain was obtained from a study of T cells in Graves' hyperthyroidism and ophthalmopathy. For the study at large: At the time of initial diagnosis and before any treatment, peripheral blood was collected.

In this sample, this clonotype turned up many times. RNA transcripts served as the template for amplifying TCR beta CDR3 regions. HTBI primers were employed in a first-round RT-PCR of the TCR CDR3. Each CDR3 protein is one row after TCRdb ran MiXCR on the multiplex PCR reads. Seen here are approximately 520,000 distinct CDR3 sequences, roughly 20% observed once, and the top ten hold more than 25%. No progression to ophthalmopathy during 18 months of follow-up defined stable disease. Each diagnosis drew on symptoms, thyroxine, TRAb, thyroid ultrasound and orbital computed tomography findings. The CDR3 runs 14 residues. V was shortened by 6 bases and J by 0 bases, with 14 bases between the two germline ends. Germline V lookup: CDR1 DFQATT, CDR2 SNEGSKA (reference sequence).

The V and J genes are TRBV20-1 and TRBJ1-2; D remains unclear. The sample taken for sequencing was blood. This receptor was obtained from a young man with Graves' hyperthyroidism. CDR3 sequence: CSAIPPEANYGYTF. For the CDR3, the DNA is TGCAGTGCCATACCCCCAGAGGCTAACTATGGCTACACCTTC.